The 30 T cell receptor beta chains reported below all come from one sample, sequenced in a study of cytomegalovirus exposure and HLA in healthy donors. The repertoire was sequenced with immunoSEQ multiplex PCR; TCRdb's copy has only in-frame clones and lacks some. This table holds fewer than 250,000 clones, around four fifths found once. Input material: PBMCs. The receptors come from a woman between 18 and 29 years old in good health and CMV-seronegative.

This clone has a handful of counts. This chain connects TRBV4-1 to TRBJ2-3; 8 bases line up with TRBD1. Germline lookup yields CDR1 MGHRA and CDR2 YSYEKL. This CDR3 has 14 amino acids. The trim removed 4 bases at V and 3 bases at J, leaving 3 bases unmatched. The CDR3 sequence: CASSPDRGTDTQYF. CDR3 nucleotide sequence: TGCGCCAGCAGCCCCGACAGGGGTACAGATACGCAGTATTTT.

The chain couples TRBV5-1 to TRBJ2-3, with 11 bases matching TRBD2. V was clipped by 4 bases and J by 4 bases; unmatched bases: 5. CDR1 and CDR2 (germline): SGHRS, YFSETQ. This CDR3 is built from 15 residues. CDR3 sequence: CASSPGLAGADTQYF. The CDR3 DNA sequence: TGCGCCAGCAGCCCTGGACTAGCGGGCGCAGATACGCAGTATTTT.

The chain couples TRBV7-8 to TRBJ2-1; no reliable D call. V shed 7 bases and J shed 4 bases, with 14 bases lying between them. The length of the CDR3 is 14 residues. The germline CDR1 and CDR2 sequences are SGHVS and FQNEAQ. Here the CDR3 reads CASTLSIRYNEQFF. CDR3 DNA sequence: TGTGCCAGCACCCTTTCTATAAGGTACAATGAGCAGTTCTTC. The full variable domain, its missing parts supplied by reference TRBV7-8 and TRBJ2-1, is GAGVSQSPRYKVAKRGQDVALRCDPISGHVSLFWYQQALGQGPEFLTYFQNEAQLDKSGLPSDRFFAERPEGSVSTLKIQRTQQEDSAVYLCASTLSIRYNEQFFGPGTRLTVL.

This chain links TRBV27 with TRBJ2-4, with 12 bases that match TRBD1. The CDR3 has 16 amino acids. The germline gives CDR1 MNHEY, CDR2 SMNVEV (reference sequence). V was clipped by 5 bases and J by 9 bases; unmatched bases: 11. In nucleotides, the CDR3 is TGTGCCAGCAGTCCGTACGGGACAGGGGGCGAGGGCATTCAGTACTTC. It translates to CASSPYGTGGEGIQYF.

The chain combines TRBV10-3 with TRBJ2-5; D remains unclear. CDR1 is ENHRY, CDR2 SYGVKD, per germline. The V end was cut by 0 bases, the J end by 7 bases, with 18 bases between. This CDR3 is 16 amino acids long. In DNA form, the CDR3 reads TGTGCCATCAGTGAGTCAAGTGGTGGGGAAAGGGTGACCCAGTACTTC. Protein: CAISESSGGERVTQYF.

The genes are TRBV27 and TRBJ2-1, with D perhaps given as TRBD1 or TRBD2 (6 bases each). Trimming removed 7 bases at V and 5 bases at J, with 18 bases between. Germline V lookup: CDR1 MNHEY, CDR2 SMNVEV (reference sequence). This CDR3 is 15 amino acids long. CDR3 nucleotides: TGTGCCAGCACCCCTTTAGGGGGGTTCGACAATGAGCAGTTCTTC. It specifies CASTPLGGFDNEQFF.

The rearrangement uses TRBV28 and TRBJ2-7; possibly TRBD1 for D (5 bases). Trimming removed 7 bases from V and 0 bases from J, with 10 bases in between. The CDR3 spans 13 residues. Looked up from germline, CDR1 is MDHEN and CDR2 is SYDVKM. CDR3 loop: CASIDTGSYEQYF. In DNA, the CDR3 is TGTGCCAGCATTGATACAGGCTCCTACGAGCAGTACTTC.

This clone has just one count. The gene calls are TRBV28 and TRBJ2-7, with TRBD1 matching over 7 bases. Trimming removed 4 bases from V and 3 bases from J; junction bases left unmatched: 6. The CDR3 has 14 residues. Germline CDR1 MDHEN, CDR2 SYDVKM. The DNA for the CDR3 is TGTGCCAGCAGTTACGGGACAGAGATCTACGAGCAGTACTTC. It specifies CASSYGTEIYEQYF.

About this clone itself: The same CDR3 is also encoded by other DNA sequences in this sample. V and J are TRBV27 and TRBJ2-1; D unclear. Germline V CDR1 and CDR2: MNHEY, SMNVEV (reference sequence). Deletions cut 4 bases from V and 0 bases from J, with 10 bases between. The CDR3 extends over 15 amino acids. CDR3 DNA sequence: TGTGCCAGCAGTTCCCTAGGCGGCTCCTACAATGAGCAGTTCTTC. It codes for CASSSLGGSYNEQFF.

This chain uses TRBV28 with TRBJ1-1; D gene unclear. The CDR3 has 14 amino acids. V lost 2 bases and J lost 1, with 8 bases in between. Germline CDR1 reads MDHEN; CDR2 reads SYDVKM. For the CDR3, the DNA is TGTGCCAGCAGTTTACGGACTGCGAACACTGAAGCTTTCTTT. This codes for CASSLRTANTEAFF.

This sequence joins TRBV5-4 and TRBJ1-6; D remains unclear. The CDR3 contains 17 residues. V gave up 4 bases and J gave up 0 bases, with 14 bases separating them. In germline, CDR1 is SGHNT, CDR2 YYREEE (reference sequence). As DNA, the CDR3 is TGTGCCAGCAGCCTATTTGGAGGGAGCTCCTATAATTCACCCCTCCACTTT. Amino acids: CASSLFGGSSYNSPLHF.

The chain carries TRBV28 and TRBJ2-7, with D perhaps matching TRBD2 (5 bases). V was shortened by 4 bases and J by 2 bases, with 18 bases between the two germline ends. CDR3 length: 16 residues. Germline values: CDR1 MDHEN, CDR2 SYDVKM. DNA of the CDR3: TGTGCCAGCAGTTCTTCCTCTCTGAGGGAACCCTACGAGCAGTACTTC. Translating it yields CASSSSSLREPYEQYF.

The chain recombines TRBV11-2 with TRBJ2-1; D ambiguous. V shed 3 bases and J shed 8 bases, with 11 bases lying between them. Germline-derived CDR1 and CDR2 are SGHAT and FQNNGV. CDR3 length: 13 amino acids. The CDR3 bases are TGTGCCAGCAGCTTCTCTCAAAACGATGAGCAGTTCTTC. Translated, it gives CASSFSQNDEQFF.

The chain is built from TRBV7-9 and TRBJ1-2; 7 bases are shared with TRBD1. V shed 5 bases, J shed 3 bases, and the junction held 9 bases outside the gene matches. In germline, CDR1 is SEHNR, CDR2 FQNEAQ (reference sequence). The CDR3 covers 15 residues. The CDR3 loop is CASSPRDRGDYGYTF. Written as DNA, the CDR3 is TGTGCCAGCAGCCCCCGGGACAGAGGAGACTATGGCTACACCTTC. Complete variable domain (other parts from reference TRBV7-9 and TRBJ1-2): DTGVSQNPRHKITKRGQNVTFRCDPISEHNRLYWYRQTLGQGPEFLTYFQNEAQLEKSRLLSDRFSAERPKGSFSTLEIQRTEQGDSAMYLCASSPRDRGDYGYTFGSGTRLTVV.

The CDR3 here is CASSSAAGGYSPLHF. CDR3 DNA sequence: TGTGCCAGCAGCTCAGCGGCCGGAGGGTATTCACCCCTCCACTTT. This chain joins TRBV7-2 and TRBJ1-6; D remains ambiguous. Germline V lookup: CDR1 SGHTA, CDR2 FQGNSA. The CDR3 is 15 residues long. V dropped 4 bases and J dropped 8 bases, with 15 bases sitting between them.

V is TRBV30 and J is TRBJ1-2; 8 nucleotides line up with TRBD1. The CDR3 extends over 14 amino acids. Trimming removed 3 bases from V and 4 bases from J; junction bases left unmatched: 7. Germline CDR1 and CDR2: GTSNPN and SVGIG (reference sequence). CDR3 amino acids: CAWSQGAQGYGYTF. The CDR3 nucleotides are TGTGCCTGGAGCCAGGGGGCCCAGGGCTATGGCTACACCTTC.

The genes are TRBV28 and TRBJ1-5, with 10 nucleotides matching TRBD1. The CDR3 has 15 residues. V lost 6 bases to trimming and J lost 6 bases; unmatched junction nucleotides: 8. The germline CDR1 and CDR2 sequences are MDHEN and SYDVKM. The CDR3 bases are TGTGCCAGCAGAACGGGACAGGGGAAGGGTCAGCCCCAGCATTTT. It yields the protein CASRTGQGKGQPQHF.

The chain has TRBV28 and TRBJ1-5; unclear D gene. The V and J ends lost 9 bases and 0 bases respectively, with 9 bases between them. This CDR3 spans 13 amino acids. Germline V gene data show CDR1 as MDHEN and CDR2 as SYDVKM. This CDR3 is CASFRNSNQPQHF. The CDR3 coding sequence is TGTGCCAGTTTTAGAAATAGCAATCAGCCCCAGCATTTT.

This clone appeared a single time. Additional DNA sequences in this sample encode the identical CDR3. The genes are TRBV5-1 and TRBJ2-3; possibly TRBD1 for D (6 bases). Germline V gene lookup returns CDR1 SGHRS and CDR2 YFSETQ. This CDR3 is built from 14 residues. V lost 0 bases to trimming and J lost 6 bases, with 11 bases between them. CDR3 protein: CASSLGPRGDTQYF. CDR3 DNA: TGCGCCAGCAGCTTGGGCCCTAGGGGGGATACGCAGTATTTT.

This clone was counted between two and nine times. The gene calls are TRBV6-1 and TRBJ2-7; D is unresolved. From germline, CDR1 is MNHNS and CDR2 SASEGT. Trimming shortened V by 6 bases and J by 0 bases, and 6 bases separated the two germline ends. There are 12 residues in the CDR3. For the CDR3, the DNA is TGTGCCAGCAGGGGCCTCTCCTACGAGCAGTACTTC. It translates to CASRGLSYEQYF.

The chain links TRBV2 to TRBJ1-5; 9 bases fit TRBD1. The trim removed 11 bases at V and 3 bases at J, leaving 11 bases unmatched. The CDR3 runs to 15 residues. From germline, CDR1 is SNHLY and CDR2 FYNNEI. CDR3 region: CAVRGTGSSNQPQHF. CDR3 sequence (DNA): TGTGCCGTCAGGGGGACAGGGTCTTCCAATCAGCCCCAGCATTTT.

The V gene is TRBV6-4, the J gene TRBJ2-2; D ambiguous. With 5 bases removed from V and 5 bases from J, the gap between germline ends came to 9 bases. Germline CDR1 and CDR2: MRHNA and SNTAGT. There are 13 residues in the CDR3. Here the CDR3 reads CASSPGDTGELFF. The CDR3 DNA follows: TGTGCCAGCAGTCCCGGAGATACCGGGGAGCTGTTTTTT.

This clone was recorded once. This sequence joins TRBV9 and TRBJ1-1; no firm D call. V was pared by 0 bases and J by 5 bases, with 8 bases between. This CDR3 region has 13 residues. Germline V CDR1 and CDR2: SGDLS, YYNGEE. CDR3 amino acids: CASSVGKETEAFF. CDR3 bases: TGTGCCAGCAGCGTAGGGAAGGAAACTGAAGCTTTCTTT.

The chain uses TRBV2 and TRBJ1-1; no firm D call. The CDR3 sequence is 13 residues long. Germline CDR1 SNHLY, CDR2 FYNNEI. V was cut by 4 bases and J by 1 base, with 7 bases left in between. The CDR3 here is CASSGQENTEAFF. Written as DNA, the CDR3 is TGTGCCAGCAGTGGTCAAGAGAACACTGAAGCTTTCTTT.

The CDR3 protein is CASSSQWTGQNIQYF. For the CDR3, the DNA is TGCGCCAGCAGCTCACAATGGACAGGGCAAAACATTCAGTACTTC. The V call is TRBV5-1, the J call TRBJ2-4; TRBD1 agrees at 8 bases. This CDR3 region has 15 residues. Trimming took 3 bases from V and 5 from J; bases not matched to a gene: 7. The V gene's germline CDR1 is SGHRS and CDR2 YFSETQ.

This rearrangement joins TRBV7-6 to TRBJ2-5, with 9 bases that match TRBD2. The CDR3 covers 16 residues. J gave up 3 bases and V 1 base, and 6 bases lay outside the gene matches. Germline CDR1 reads SGHVS; CDR2 reads FNYEAQ. CDR3 region: CASSLGSGGPKETQYF. In DNA, the CDR3 is TGTGCCAGCAGCTTAGGTAGCGGGGGACCCAAAGAGACCCAGTACTTC.

The genes are TRBV27 and TRBJ2-1, with D unclear. The CDR3 runs 12 residues. Trimming stripped 6 bases from V and 4 bases from J, with 7 bases between. CDR1 MNHEY and CDR2 SMNVEV come from the germline V gene (reference sequence). The CDR3 region is CASRYRYNEQFF. In DNA, the CDR3 is TGTGCCAGCAGATACCGGTACAATGAGCAGTTCTTC.

This sequence joins TRBV5-1 and TRBJ2-7; the match to TRBD2 covers 9 bases. The V segment lost 0 bases and the J segment 1 base; nucleotides outside the gene matches: 5. This CDR3 contains 16 residues. Germline CDR1 is SGHRS and CDR2 is YFSETQ. The CDR3, as DNA: TGCGCCAGCAGCTTGGCGGTTAGCGGGAGATCCTACGAGCAGTACTTC. Translating it yields CASSLAVSGRSYEQYF. The entire variable domain, with the rest obtained from reference TRBV5-1 and TRBJ2-7, is as follows: KAGVTQTPRYLIKTRGQQVTLSCSPISGHRSVSWYQQTPGQGLQFLFEYFSETQRNKGNFPGRFSGRQFSNSRSEMNVSTLELGDSALYLCASSLAVSGRSYEQYFGPGTRLTVT.

The V call is TRBV18, the J call TRBJ2-7, with TRBD1 identical over 7 bases. The ends lost 3 bases at V and 13 bases at J; junction bases unmatched: 6. Looked up from germline, CDR1 is KGHSH and CDR2 is LQKENI. CDR3 length: 11 residues. Written as DNA, the CDR3 is TGTGCCAGCTCACCGGGACAGAGTTTTTACTTC. This sequence encodes CASSPGQSFYF. Filled out from reference TRBV18 and TRBJ2-7, the complete variable domain reads NAGVMQNPRHLVRRRGQEARLRCSPMKGHSHVYWYRQLPEEGLKFMVYLQKENIIDESGMPKERFSAEFPKEGPSILRIQQVVRGDSAAYFCASSPGQSFYFGPGTRLTVT.

The J gene is TRBJ2-7, the V gene TRBV2; no definite D call. V shed 2 bases and J shed 5 bases, with 10 bases lying between them. Germline CDR1 SNHLY, CDR2 FYNNEI. The CDR3 length is 13 residues. The DNA of the CDR3 is TGTGCCAGCAGTGAAACGGGTGCGGACGAGCAGTACTTC. Translation gives CASSETGADEQYF.